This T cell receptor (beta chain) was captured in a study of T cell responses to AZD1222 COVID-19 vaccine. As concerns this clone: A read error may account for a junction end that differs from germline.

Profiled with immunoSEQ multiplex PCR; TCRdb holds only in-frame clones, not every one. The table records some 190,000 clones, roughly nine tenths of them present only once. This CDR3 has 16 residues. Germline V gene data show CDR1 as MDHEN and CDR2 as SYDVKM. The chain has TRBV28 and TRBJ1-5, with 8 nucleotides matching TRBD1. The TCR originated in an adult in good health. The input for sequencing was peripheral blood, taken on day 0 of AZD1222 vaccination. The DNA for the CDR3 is TGTGCCAGCAGTTTAACATATGGACTAGACAGGGGTAATGACGATTTT. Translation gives CASSLTYGLDRGNDDF.